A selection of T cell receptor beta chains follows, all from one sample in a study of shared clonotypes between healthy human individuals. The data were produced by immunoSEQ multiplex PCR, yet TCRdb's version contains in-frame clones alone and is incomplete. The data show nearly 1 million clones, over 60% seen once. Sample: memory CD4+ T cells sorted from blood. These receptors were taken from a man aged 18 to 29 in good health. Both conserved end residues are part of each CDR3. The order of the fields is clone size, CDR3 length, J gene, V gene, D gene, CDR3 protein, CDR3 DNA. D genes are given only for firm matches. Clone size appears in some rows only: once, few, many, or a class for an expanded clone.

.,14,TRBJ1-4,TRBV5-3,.,CARSLAATNEKLFF,TGTGCCAGAAGCTTGGCTGCAACTAATGAAAAACTGTTTTTT
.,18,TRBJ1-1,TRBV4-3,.,CASSQYPWGSQMNTEAFF,TGCGCCAGCAGCCAGTACCCCTGGGGAAGCCAAATGAACACTGAAGCTTTCTTT
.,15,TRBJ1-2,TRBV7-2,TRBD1,CASSLGETGAYGYTF,TGTGCCAGCAGCTTAGGCGAGACAGGGGCCTATGGCTACACCTTC
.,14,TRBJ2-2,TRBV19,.,CASSIQGVPGELFF,TGTGCCAGTAGTATACAGGGAGTCCCCGGGGAGCTGTTTTTT
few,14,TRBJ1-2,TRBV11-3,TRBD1,CASSLVDRGNGYTF,TGTGCCAGCAGCTTAGTAGACAGGGGGAATGGCTACACCTTC
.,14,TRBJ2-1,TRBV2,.,CASSDATYYNEQFF,TGTGCCAGCAGTGATGCGACTTACTACAATGAGCAGTTCTTC
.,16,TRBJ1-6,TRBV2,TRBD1,CASRDRGAMSNSPLHF,TGTGCCAGCCGAGACAGGGGGGCTATGAGTAATTCACCCCTCCACTTT
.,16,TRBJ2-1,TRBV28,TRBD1,CASSSPDRALYNEQFF,TGTGCCAGCAGTTCGCCTGACAGGGCCCTCTACAATGAGCAGTTCTTC
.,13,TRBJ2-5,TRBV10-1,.,CASSVGYQETQYF,TGCGCCAGCAGTGTTGGGTACCAAGAGACCCAGTACTTC
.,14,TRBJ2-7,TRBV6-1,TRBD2,CASGTSGAFWEQYF,TGTGCCAGCGGGACTAGCGGAGCCTTTTGGGAGCAGTACTTC